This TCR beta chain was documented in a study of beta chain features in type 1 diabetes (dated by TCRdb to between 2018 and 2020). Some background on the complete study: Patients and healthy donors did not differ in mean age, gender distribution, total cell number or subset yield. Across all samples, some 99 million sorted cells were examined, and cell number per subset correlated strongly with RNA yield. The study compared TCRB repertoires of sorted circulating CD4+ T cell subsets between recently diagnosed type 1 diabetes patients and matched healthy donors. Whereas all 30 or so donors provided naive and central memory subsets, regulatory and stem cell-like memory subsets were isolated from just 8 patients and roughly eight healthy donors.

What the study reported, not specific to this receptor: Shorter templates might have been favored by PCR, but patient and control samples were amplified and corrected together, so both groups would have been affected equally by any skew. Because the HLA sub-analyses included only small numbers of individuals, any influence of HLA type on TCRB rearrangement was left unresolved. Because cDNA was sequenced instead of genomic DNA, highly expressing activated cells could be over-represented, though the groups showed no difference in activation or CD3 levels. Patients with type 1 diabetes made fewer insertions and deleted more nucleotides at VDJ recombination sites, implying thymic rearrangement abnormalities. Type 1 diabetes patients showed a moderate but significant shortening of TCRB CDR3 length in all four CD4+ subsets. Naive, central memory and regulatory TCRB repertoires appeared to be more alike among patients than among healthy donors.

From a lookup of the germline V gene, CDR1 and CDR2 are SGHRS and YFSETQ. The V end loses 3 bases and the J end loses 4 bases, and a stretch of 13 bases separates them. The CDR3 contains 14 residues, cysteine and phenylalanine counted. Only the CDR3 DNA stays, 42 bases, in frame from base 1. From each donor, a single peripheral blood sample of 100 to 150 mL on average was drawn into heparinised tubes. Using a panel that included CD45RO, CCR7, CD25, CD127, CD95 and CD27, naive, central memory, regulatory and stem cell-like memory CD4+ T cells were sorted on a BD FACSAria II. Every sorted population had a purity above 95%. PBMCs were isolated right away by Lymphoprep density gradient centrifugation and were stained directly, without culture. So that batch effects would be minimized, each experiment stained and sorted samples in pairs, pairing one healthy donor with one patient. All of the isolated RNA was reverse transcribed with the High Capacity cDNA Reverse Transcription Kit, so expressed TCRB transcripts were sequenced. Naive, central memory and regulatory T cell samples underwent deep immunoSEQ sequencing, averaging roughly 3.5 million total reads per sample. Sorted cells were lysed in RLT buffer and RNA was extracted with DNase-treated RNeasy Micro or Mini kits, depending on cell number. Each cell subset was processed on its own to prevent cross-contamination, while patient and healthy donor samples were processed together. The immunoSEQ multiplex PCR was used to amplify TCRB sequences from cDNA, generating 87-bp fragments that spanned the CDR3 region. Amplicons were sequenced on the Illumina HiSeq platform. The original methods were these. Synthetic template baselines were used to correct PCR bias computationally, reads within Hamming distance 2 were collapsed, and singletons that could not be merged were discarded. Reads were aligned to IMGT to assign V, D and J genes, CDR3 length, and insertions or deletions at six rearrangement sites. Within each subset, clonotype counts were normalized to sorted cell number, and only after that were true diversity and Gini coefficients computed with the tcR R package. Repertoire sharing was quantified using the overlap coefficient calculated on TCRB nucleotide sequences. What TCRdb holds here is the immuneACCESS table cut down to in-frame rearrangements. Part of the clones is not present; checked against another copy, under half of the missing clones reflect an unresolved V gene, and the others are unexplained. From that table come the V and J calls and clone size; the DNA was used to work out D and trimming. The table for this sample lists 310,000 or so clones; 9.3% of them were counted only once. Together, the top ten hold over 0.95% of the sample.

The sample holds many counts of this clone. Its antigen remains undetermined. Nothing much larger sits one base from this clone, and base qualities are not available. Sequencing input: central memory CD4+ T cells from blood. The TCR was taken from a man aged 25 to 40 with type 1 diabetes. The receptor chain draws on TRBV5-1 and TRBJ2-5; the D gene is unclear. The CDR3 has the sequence CASSSLAYRETQYF. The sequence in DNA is TGCGCCAGCAGCTCCCTGGCGTACCGAGAGACCCAGTACTTC.